A single sample gave rise to the 17 T cell receptor beta chains below, sequenced in a study of Ad26.COV2.S vaccination and SARS-CoV-2 variants. Treatment noted: some 20 received Ad26.COV2.S at low or high dose, single or two shots; 5 received placebo; per-sample allocation not given. The investigators took samples on day 63 after the first vaccine or placebo injection. Produced via immunoSEQ multiplex PCR; TCRdb's table is partial and in-frame only. The sample records hundreds of thousands of clones, 70% to 90% being singletons. The sequencing used peripheral blood, collected in a trial of Ad26.COV2.S vaccine versus placebo. The receptors were sampled from a person between 18 and 60 years old who received the Ad26.COV2.S COVID-19 vaccine or a placebo.

The CDR3 loop is CATNGQGAYEQYF. In nucleotides, the CDR3 is TGTGCCACCAACGGACAGGGAGCCTACGAGCAGTACTTC. The chain uses TRBV2 and TRBJ2-7; the match to TRBD1 covers 8 bases. Unmatched junction bases numbered 7, after V lost 10 bases and J lost 2 bases. The CDR3 consists of 13 residues. Germline V CDR1 and CDR2: SNHLY, FYNNEI.

This clone has just a few counts. The chain links TRBV12-2 to TRBJ1-2; TRBD1, as called in the table, went unchecked against the DNA. TRBV12-2 counts as a pseudogene. The length of the CDR3 is 18 residues. CDR3 nucleotides: TGTGCAAGTCGCTCATTTCAAGGAGCGGGACAGGGGCTCCCCGGCTACACCTTC. It is translated as CASRSFQGAGQGLPGYTF.

The rearrangement links TRBV19 to TRBJ2-7; D might be TRBD1 (6 bases). Trimming took 3 bases from V and 1 from J, leaving 10 bases between them. There are 14 residues in the CDR3. Germline assignment: CDR1 LNHDA and CDR2 SQIVND (reference sequence). CDR3 sequence (DNA): TGTGCCAGTAGTATCAGTGGACAGTCCTACGAGCAGTACTTC. Translated, it gives CASSISGQSYEQYF.

The genes are TRBV7-9 and TRBJ2-7; maybe TRBD1 (5 bases). The V and J ends lost 4 bases and 2 bases respectively, with 9 bases between them. This CDR3 has 13 residues. Looked up from germline, CDR1 is SEHNR and CDR2 is FQNEAQ (reference sequence). CDR3 coding DNA: TGTGCCAGCAGCTCTCAGGGAACCTACGAGCAGTACTTC. This sequence encodes CASSSQGTYEQYF. Together with reference TRBV7-9 and TRBJ2-7, the CDR3 gives the full variable domain: DTGVSQNPRHKITKRGQNVTFRCDPISEHNRLYWYRQTLGQGPEFLTYFQNEAQLEKSRLLSDRFSAERPKGSFSTLEIQRTEQGDSAMYLCASSSQGTYEQYFGPGTRLTVT.

In its sample, this clone was seen once. The V call is TRBV27, the J call TRBJ2-3; D may be TRBD2 (6 bases). This CDR3 is built from 16 residues. Trimming took off 3 bases at V and 1 base at J, with 14 bases between the two ends. Germline CDR1 reads MNHEY; CDR2 reads SMNVEV (reference sequence). In DNA, the CDR3 is TGTGCCAGCAGTTTGGAGGGGCGAGCGCGCACAGATACGCAGTATTTT. Translated, it gives CASSLEGRARTDTQYF.

V gene TRBV18 combines with J gene TRBJ1-5, with D hard to call. CDR3 length: 16 residues. The V end lost 2 bases, the J end lost 0 bases, and 11 bases lay between the germline ends. CDR1 and CDR2 (germline): KGHSH, LQKENI. CDR3 region: CASSPSGGNSNQPQHF. The CDR3 DNA follows: TGTGCCAGCTCACCATCGGGCGGAAATAGCAATCAGCCCCAGCATTTT.

The chain is built from TRBV2 and TRBJ2-5, with D uncertain. V was clipped by 5 bases and J by 1 base, with 8 bases between them. In germline, CDR1 is SNHLY, CDR2 FYNNEI. The CDR3 covers 13 residues. CDR3 in amino acids: CASSFRAQETQYF. The CDR3 nucleotides read TGTGCCAGCAGTTTCCGGGCCCAAGAGACCCAGTACTTC.

The chain is built from TRBV2 and TRBJ1-5; D remains unclear. V was pared by 3 bases and J by 6 bases, with 15 bases between. CDR3 length: 15 residues. Germline V gene data show CDR1 as SNHLY and CDR2 as FYNNEI. The CDR3 spells CASSDPPPETQPQHF. In DNA form, the CDR3 reads TGTGCCAGCAGTGACCCGCCTCCGGAGACTCAGCCCCAGCATTTT.

This sequence joins TRBV5-6 and TRBJ2-7, with TRBD2 as a possible D gene (6 bases). Per the germline V gene, CDR1 is SGHDT and CDR2 is YYEEEE. V lost 1 base and J lost 6, with 11 bases in between. This CDR3 spans 13 amino acids. The CDR3 region has the DNA TGTGCCAGCAGCTTGCGGAGGGTTGTCGAGCAGTACTTC. Translated, it gives CASSLRRVVEQYF. The full variable domain, in which reference TRBV5-6 and TRBJ2-7 provide the parts outside the CDR3, is DAGVTQSPTHLIKTRGQQVTLRCSPKSGHDTVSWYQQALGQGPQFIFQYYEEEERQRGNFPDRFSGHQFPNYSSELNVNALLLGDSALYLCASSLRRVVEQYFGPGTRLTVT.

The V gene is TRBV11-2, the J gene TRBJ1-6; the D gene is possibly TRBD1 (5 bases). V was trimmed by 5 bases and J by 6 bases, leaving 17 bases between them. Per the germline V gene, CDR1 is SGHAT and CDR2 is FQNNGV. The CDR3 spans 16 residues. The CDR3, as DNA: TGTGCCAGCAGCCCCCAGGGAGGTGGAGGTAATTCACCCCTCCACTTT. Translation: CASSPQGGGGNSPLHF.

This clone was seen just once. This specimen includes other DNA sequences encoding the same CDR3. The CDR3 bases are TGTGCCAGCTCAGCCGGGACAGGACCCTACGAGCAGTACTTC. Protein sequence: CASSAGTGPYEQYF. The V call is TRBV18, the J call TRBJ2-7; TRBD1 matches at 8 bases. Germline V CDR1 and CDR2: KGHSH, LQKENI. The CDR3 sequence is 14 residues long. The V segment lost 5 bases and the J segment 2 bases; nucleotides outside the gene matches: 5.

The chain combines TRBV5-1 with TRBJ2-2, with TRBD2 matching 11 bases. V shed 1 base, J shed 5 bases, and the junction held 4 bases outside the gene matches. The CDR3 sequence is 16 residues long. The germline V gene has CDR1 SGHRS and CDR2 YFSETQ. The CDR3 here is CASSLYGTSGTGELFF. The CDR3 DNA reads as TGCGCCAGCAGCTTGTACGGGACTAGCGGTACCGGGGAGCTGTTTTTT.

The V and J genes are TRBV25-1 and TRBJ2-1, with D possibly matching TRBD2 (6 bases). V lost 2 bases to trimming and J lost 6 bases, with 17 bases between them. The CDR3 length is 16 residues. The germline V gene encodes CDR1 MGHDK and CDR2 SYGVNS. This chain's CDR3 is CASSEISGRYRNEQFF. CDR3 sequence (DNA): TGTGCCAGCAGTGAAATCTCCGGGAGATACCGCAATGAGCAGTTCTTC.

The CDR3 bases are TGTGCCAGCTCTCCGAGGGGAAGCGGGGATCAGCCCCAGCATTTT. This sequence encodes CASSPRGSGDQPQHF. The V and J genes are TRBV18 and TRBJ1-5; D is perhaps TRBD1 (5 bases). Germline lookup yields CDR1 KGHSH and CDR2 LQKENI. Deletions cut 6 bases from V and 5 bases from J, with 17 bases between. CDR3 length: 15 amino acids.

V and J are TRBV5-1 and TRBJ1-5; a possible D gene is TRBD1 (6 bases). The CDR3 contains 14 residues. In germline, CDR1 is SGHRS, CDR2 YFSETQ. V was shortened by 2 bases and J by 5 bases, with 11 bases between the two germline ends. CDR3 coding DNA: TGCGCCAGCAGCTTTATGGGGGGCGATCAGCCCCAGCATTTT. Protein sequence: CASSFMGGDQPQHF.

The chain combines TRBV29-1 with TRBJ2-3, with TRBD2 matching over 10 bases. Germline-derived CDR1 and CDR2 are SQVTM and ANQGSEA. The CDR3 runs to 15 residues. With 7 bases clipped from V and 7 bases from J, the junction kept 14 bases outside the gene matches. CDR3 sequence reads: CSGERGGTARNTQYF. DNA for the CDR3: TGCAGCGGCGAGCGGGGGGGCACGGCCAGGAATACGCAGTATTTT.

V is TRBV18 and J is TRBJ2-2; a possible D gene is TRBD2 (6 bases). This CDR3 has 16 residues. Trimming took 5 bases from V and 8 from J, leaving 21 bases between them. Germline V gene sequence: CDR1 KGHSH, CDR2 LQKENI. The chain's CDR3 is CASSSLGTQGLGELFF. The CDR3 nucleotides read TGTGCCAGCTCATCCCTCGGGACCCAGGGACTGGGGGAGCTGTTTTTT.